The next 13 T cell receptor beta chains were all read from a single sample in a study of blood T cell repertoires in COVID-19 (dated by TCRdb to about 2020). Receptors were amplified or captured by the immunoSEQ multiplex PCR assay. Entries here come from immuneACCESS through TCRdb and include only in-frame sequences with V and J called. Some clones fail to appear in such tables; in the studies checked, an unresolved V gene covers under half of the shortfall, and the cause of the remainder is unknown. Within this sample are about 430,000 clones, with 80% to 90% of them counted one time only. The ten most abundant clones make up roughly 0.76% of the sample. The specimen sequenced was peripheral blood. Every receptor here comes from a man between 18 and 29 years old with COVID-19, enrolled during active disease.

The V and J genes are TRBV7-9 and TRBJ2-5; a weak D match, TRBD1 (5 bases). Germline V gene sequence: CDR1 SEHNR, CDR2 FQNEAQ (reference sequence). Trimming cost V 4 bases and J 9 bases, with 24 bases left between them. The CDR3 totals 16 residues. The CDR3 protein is CASSSPTESSGWAQYF. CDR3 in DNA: TGTGCCAGCAGCTCGCCGACAGAATCCTCAGGGTGGGCCCAGTACTTC.

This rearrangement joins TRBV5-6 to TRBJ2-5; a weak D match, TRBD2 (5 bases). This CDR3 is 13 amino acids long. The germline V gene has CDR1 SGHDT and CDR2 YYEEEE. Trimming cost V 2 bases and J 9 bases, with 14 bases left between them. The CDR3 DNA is TGTGCCAGCAGCTTTCAATTGGTCGGGGCCCAGTACTTC. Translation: CASSFQLVGAQYF. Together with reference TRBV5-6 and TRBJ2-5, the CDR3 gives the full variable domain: DAGVTQSPTHLIKTRGQQVTLRCSPKSGHDTVSWYQQALGQGPQFIFQYYEEEERQRGNFPDRFSGHQFPNYSSELNVNALLLGDSALYLCASSFQLVGAQYFGPGTRLLVL.

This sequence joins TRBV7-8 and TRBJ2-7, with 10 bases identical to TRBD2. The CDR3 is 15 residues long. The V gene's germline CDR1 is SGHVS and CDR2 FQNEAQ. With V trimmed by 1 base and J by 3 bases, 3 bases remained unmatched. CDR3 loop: CASSLVTSGVYEQYF. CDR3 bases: TGTGCCAGCAGCTTAGTTACTAGCGGGGTCTACGAGCAGTACTTC.

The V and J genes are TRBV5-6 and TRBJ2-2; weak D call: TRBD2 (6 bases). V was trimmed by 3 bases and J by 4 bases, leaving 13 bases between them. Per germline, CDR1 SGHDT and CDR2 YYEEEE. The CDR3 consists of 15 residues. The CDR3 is CASSWRGSLTGELFF. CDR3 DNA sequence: TGTGCCAGCAGCTGGAGGGGCAGTCTCACCGGGGAGCTGTTTTTT.

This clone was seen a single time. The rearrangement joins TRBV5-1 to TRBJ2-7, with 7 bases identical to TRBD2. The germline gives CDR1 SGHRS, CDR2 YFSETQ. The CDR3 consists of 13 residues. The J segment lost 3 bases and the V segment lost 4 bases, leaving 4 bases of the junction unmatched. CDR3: CASSVSGLYEQYF. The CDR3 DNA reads TGCGCCAGCAGCGTTAGCGGGCTCTACGAGCAGTACTTC.

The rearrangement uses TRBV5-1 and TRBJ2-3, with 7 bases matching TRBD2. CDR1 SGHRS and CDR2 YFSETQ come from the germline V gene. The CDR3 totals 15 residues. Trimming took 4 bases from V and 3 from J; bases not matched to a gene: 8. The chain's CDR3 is CASSQGLVGTDTQYF. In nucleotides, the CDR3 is TGCGCCAGCAGCCAAGGACTAGTTGGTACAGATACGCAGTATTTT.

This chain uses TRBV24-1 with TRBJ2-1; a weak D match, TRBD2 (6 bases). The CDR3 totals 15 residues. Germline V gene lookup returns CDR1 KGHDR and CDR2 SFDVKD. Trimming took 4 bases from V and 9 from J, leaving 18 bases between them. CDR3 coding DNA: TGTGCCACCAGTGACGCGACTAGAGCAGCCGCTGAGCAGTTCTTC. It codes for CATSDATRAAAEQFF.

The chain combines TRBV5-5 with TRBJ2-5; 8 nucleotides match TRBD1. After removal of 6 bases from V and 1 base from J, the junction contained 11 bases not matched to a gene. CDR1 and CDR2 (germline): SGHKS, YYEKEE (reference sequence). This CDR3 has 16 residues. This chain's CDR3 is CASNPPGGAGQETQYF. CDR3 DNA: TGTGCCAGCAACCCACCAGGGGGCGCGGGCCAAGAGACCCAGTACTTC.

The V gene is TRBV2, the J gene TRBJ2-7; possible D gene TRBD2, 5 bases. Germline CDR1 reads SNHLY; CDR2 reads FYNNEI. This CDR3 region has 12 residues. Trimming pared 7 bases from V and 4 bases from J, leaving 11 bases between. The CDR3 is CASMGRGYEQYF. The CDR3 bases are TGTGCCAGCATGGGTCGGGGTTACGAGCAGTACTTC.

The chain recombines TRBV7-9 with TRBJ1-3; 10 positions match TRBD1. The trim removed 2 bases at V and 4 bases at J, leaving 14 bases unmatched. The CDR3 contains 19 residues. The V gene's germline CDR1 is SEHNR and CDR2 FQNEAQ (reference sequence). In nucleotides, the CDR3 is TGTGCCAGCAGCTTAAGACCCGGGACAGGGGAATTAGGAGGAAACACCATATATTTT. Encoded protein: CASSLRPGTGELGGNTIYF.

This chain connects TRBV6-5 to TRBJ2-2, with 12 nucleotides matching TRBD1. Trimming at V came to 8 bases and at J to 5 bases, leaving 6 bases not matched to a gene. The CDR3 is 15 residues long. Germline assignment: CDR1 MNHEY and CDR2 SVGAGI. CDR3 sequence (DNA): TGTGCCAGCCGGGGGGACAGGGGGCTGACCGGGGAGCTGTTTTTT. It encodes CASRGDRGLTGELFF.

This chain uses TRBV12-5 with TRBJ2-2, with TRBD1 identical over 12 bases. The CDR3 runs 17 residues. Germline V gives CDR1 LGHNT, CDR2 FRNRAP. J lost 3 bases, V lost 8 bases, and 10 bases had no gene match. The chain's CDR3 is CASSGTGGFTYTGELFF. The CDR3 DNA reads TGTGCTAGTTCCGGGACAGGGGGCTTCACGTACACCGGGGAGCTGTTTTTT.

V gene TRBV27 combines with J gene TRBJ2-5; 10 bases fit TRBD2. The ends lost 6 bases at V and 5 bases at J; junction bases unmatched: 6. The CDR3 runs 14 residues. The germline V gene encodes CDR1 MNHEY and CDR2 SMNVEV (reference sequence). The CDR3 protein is CASSSSGGRETQYF. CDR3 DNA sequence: TGTGCCAGCAGCTCTAGCGGGGGTAGGGAGACCCAGTACTTC.